The T cell receptor beta chain described here comes from a study of regulatory T cells in long-lasting Graves disease. This clonotype turned up a few times. Its specificity is unknown. Researchers made TCR beta libraries by using iRepertoire HTBI primers and running Arm-PCR on CDR3 regions. TCRdb called the multiplex PCR reads again in MiXCR, with one record for every CDR3 protein. Here the sample spans 580,000 or so distinct CDR3 sequences, roughly a sixth being singletons. Time point in this sample: newly diagnosed GD, antithyroid drugs for less than 3 months. Following extraction of RNA from PBMCs, that RNA was used to make the TCR library. V lost 3 bases, J lost 6 bases, and 5 bases stayed unmatched. Germline CDR1 is DFQATT and CDR2 is SNEGSKA (reference sequence). This CDR3 comprises 14 residues. Whole-study results and caveats: Persistent patients had a count of shared public clonotypes (around 2,700) that exceeded that of new patients (about 970). Few sampled subjects may have lowered accuracy.

These same records also appear under a second study, on T cells in Graves' hyperthyroidism and ophthalmopathy.

The chain employs TRBV20-1 and TRBJ1-6, with 7 bases lining up with TRBD1. Here the sequenced sample was peripheral blood mononuclear cells (PBMCs), taken at new diagnosis, from a patient treated with antithyroid drugs. This sequence originates from a man younger than 35 with Graves disease. The CDR3 loop is CSASLGGGNSPLHF. In nucleotides, the CDR3 is TGCAGTGCTAGTTTAGGGGGCGGTAATTCACCCCTCCACTTT.